This T cell receptor beta chain derives from a study of cytomegalovirus exposure and HLA in healthy donors. Turning to this clone: Its target is unknown.

Primers: 60 Vbeta forward and 13 Jbeta reverse. TCRdb keeps only in-frame clones here, not all; method: immunoSEQ multiplex PCR. The data hold roughly 36,000 clones, with roughly 78% observed a single time. General study points: High specificity and sensitivity for cytomegalovirus status were reported for the classifier. Researchers reported that three CMV-associated chains were confirmed in vitro as CMV antigen-specific. Rare TCR sequences dominated, though some public TCRs recurred in many donors.

V shed 5 bases and J 2 bases; nucleotides not matched to a gene: 4. This CDR3 has 15 amino acids. In germline, CDR1 is LNHDA, CDR2 SQIVND (reference sequence). The chain recombines TRBV19 with TRBJ1-5; 9 bases line up with TRBD1. The receptor comes from a male donor in good health and CMV-seronegative. Sequences were obtained from PBMCs. CDR3: CASSSDRGGNQPQHF. In DNA, the CDR3 is TGTGCCAGTAGTTCCGACAGGGGGGGCAATCAGCCCCAGCATTTT.